The next 14 T cell receptor beta chains were all read from a single sample in a study of T cells in Graves' hyperthyroidism and ophthalmopathy. TCR beta CDR3 sequences were amplified from RNA transcripts. TCR CDR3 regions were first amplified by RT-PCR with HTBI primers. TCRdb used MiXCR to reprocess the multiplex PCR reads, holding one entry per CDR3 protein. The sample includes 390,000 or so distinct CDR3 sequences, approximately 14% of them seen just once. Material for sequencing was blood. The receptors were gathered from a man younger than 30 with Graves' ophthalmopathy.

The gene calls are TRBV19 and TRBJ2-1; D is undetermined. The germline V gene encodes CDR1 LNHDA and CDR2 SQIVND (reference sequence). This CDR3 spans 18 amino acids. The V end was cut by 3 bases, the J end by 4 bases, with 22 bases between. The CDR3 sequence is CASSIGGGPASAYNEQFF. As DNA, the CDR3 is TGTGCCAGTAGTATTGGTGGCGGCCCAGCATCTGCTTACAATGAGCAGTTCTTC.

Many counts were recorded for this clonotype. The chain couples TRBV10-3 to TRBJ1-5; D is possibly TRBD1 (6 bases). The CDR3 extends over 16 amino acids. CDR1 and CDR2 (germline): ENHRY, SYGVKD. V was clipped by 10 bases and J by 5 bases, with 24 bases between them. CDR3 sequence: CANASLTGTADQPQHF. CDR3 DNA sequence: TGTGCCAACGCCAGCCTTACAGGGACGGCGGATCAGCCCCAGCATTTT.

This clonotype was found many times. V usage is TRBV6-2 or TRBV6-3 and J usage is TRBJ2-5, with 12 bases lining up with TRBD2. CDR3 length: 14 residues. Unmatched junction bases numbered 1, after V lost 5 bases and J lost 3 bases. CDR1 MNHEY and CDR2 SVGEGT come from the germline V gene. CDR3 sequence reads: CASSRTSGEETQYF. The CDR3 DNA sequence: TGTGCCAGCAGTCGGACTAGCGGGGAAGAGACCCAGTACTTC.

This clonotype was recorded at least ten times. This chain uses TRBV7-9 with TRBJ1-1; D is unclear. V was clipped by 2 bases and J by 4 bases, with 5 bases between them. CDR1 is SEHNR and CDR2 is FQNEAQ in the germline V gene (reference sequence). This CDR3 is built from 12 residues. CDR3 sequence: CASSLSRTEAFF. The DNA of the CDR3 is TGTGCCAGCAGCTTATCTCGCACTGAAGCTTTCTTT.

As concerns this clonotype: One base away lies a much larger clone, so this may be a sequencing read error. The chain links TRBV11-3 to TRBJ2-1; no clear D gene. This CDR3 spans 14 amino acids. Germline CDR1 is SGHNT and CDR2 is YENEEA. Trimming removed 6 bases at V and 9 bases at J, with 18 bases between. The CDR3 sequence: CASSINQPPSEQFF. CDR3 coding DNA: TGTGCCAGCAGTATTAACCAGCCCCCTAGTGAGCAGTTCTTC. Filled out from reference TRBV11-3 and TRBJ2-1, the complete variable domain reads EAGVVQSPRYKIIEKKQPVAFWCNPISGHNTLYWYLQNLGQGPELLIRYENEEAVDDSQLPKDRFSAERLKGVDSTLKIQPAELGDSAVYLCASSINQPPSEQFFGPGTRLTVL.

This clonotype was counted ten times or more. This chain links TRBV18 with TRBJ1-1, with 7 nucleotides matching TRBD1. V dropped 3 bases and J dropped 5; count of bases not matched to a gene: 6. There are 14 residues in the CDR3. Germline values: CDR1 KGHSH, CDR2 LQKENI. The CDR3 nucleotides read TGTGCCAGCTCACCTACGGACAGGAAGACTGAAGCTTTCTTT. Translation: CASSPTDRKTEAFF. Looking up the rest from reference TRBV18 and TRBJ1-1 gives the full variable domain: NAGVMQNPRHLVRRRGQEARLRCSPMKGHSHVYWYRQLPEEGLKFMVYLQKENIIDESGMPKERFSAEFPKEGPSILRIQQVVRGDSAAYFCASSPTDRKTEAFFGQGTRLTVV.

There are many counts of this clonotype. The junction differs from germline at one of its ends, possibly a read error. The chain couples TRBV7-2 to TRBJ2-3; 10 bases map to TRBD1. CDR1 is SGHTA and CDR2 is FQGNSA in the germline V gene. The length of the CDR3 is 15 residues. The CDR3 DNA follows: TGTGCCAGCAGCTTCGGACAGGGGGGGAAAGATGCGCAGTATTTT. This gives the protein CASSFGQGGKDAQYF.

This chain links TRBV5-1 with TRBJ2-1; 7 positions match TRBD2. The germline V gene encodes CDR1 SGHRS and CDR2 YFSETQ. V dropped 6 bases and J dropped 3; count of bases not matched to a gene: 3. This CDR3 is 13 amino acids long. CDR3 coding DNA: TGCGCCAGCACTGGGACTAACTACAATGAGCAGTTCTTC. This translates into CASTGTNYNEQFF. Looking up the rest from reference TRBV5-1 and TRBJ2-1 gives the full variable domain: KAGVTQTPRYLIKTRGQQVTLSCSPISGHRSVSWYQQTPGQGLQFLFEYFSETQRNKGNFPGRFSGRQFSNSRSEMNVSTLELGDSALYLCASTGTNYNEQFFGPGTRLTVL.

This clonotype showed up many times. The rearrangement joins TRBV27 to TRBJ2-1; D ambiguous. Trimming took off 6 bases at V and 8 bases at J, with 14 bases between the two ends. The germline gives CDR1 MNHEY, CDR2 SMNVEV (reference sequence). The CDR3 covers 13 residues. DNA of the CDR3: TGTGCCAGCAGCCCGATGGTAGGCGATGAGCAGTTCTTC. It is translated as CASSPMVGDEQFF.

J is TRBJ1-1 and V is TRBV20-1; unclear D gene. CDR1 and CDR2 (germline): DFQATT, SNEGSKA (reference sequence). The CDR3 loop spans 12 amino acids. Trimming took 6 bases from V and 8 from J, leaving 16 bases between them. CDR3 protein: CSAHDILLEAFF. As DNA, the CDR3 is TGCAGTGCCCACGACATACTGTTGGAAGCTTTCTTT.

This clonotype occurred many times. The chain employs TRBV11-2 and TRBJ2-1; D ambiguous. The germline V gene encodes CDR1 SGHAT and CDR2 FQNNGV. V dropped 9 bases and J dropped 3 bases, with 6 bases sitting between them. The length of the CDR3 is 11 residues. CDR3: CASNNYNEQFF. The CDR3 DNA reads TGTGCCAGTAATAACTACAATGAGCAGTTCTTC.

This clonotype was counted between two and nine times. The chain employs TRBV7-9 and TRBJ2-6, with D perhaps TRBD2 (5 bases). Germline V gene lookup returns CDR1 SEHNR and CDR2 FQNEAQ (reference sequence). V dropped 5 bases and J dropped 0 bases, with 14 bases sitting between them. This CDR3 region has 17 residues. This CDR3 reads CASSPSGAYSGANVLTF. CDR3 coding DNA: TGTGCCAGCAGCCCCAGCGGCGCCTACTCTGGGGCCAACGTCCTGACTTTC. The entire variable domain, with the rest obtained from reference TRBV7-9 and TRBJ2-6, is as follows: DTGVSQNPRHKITKRGQNVTFRCDPISEHNRLYWYRQTLGQGPEFLTYFQNEAQLEKSRLLSDRFSAERPKGSFSTLEIQRTEQGDSAMYLCASSPSGAYSGANVLTFGAGSRLTVL.

The chain joins TRBV19 to TRBJ2-2; 8 positions match TRBD1. The CDR3 spans 14 residues. The germline CDR1 and CDR2 sequences are LNHDA and SQIVND (reference sequence). V was pared by 11 bases and J by 4 bases, with 9 bases of the junction left unmatched. This CDR3 reads CAGRATGGTGELFF. The CDR3 bases are TGTGCCGGAAGAGCCACAGGGGGCACCGGGGAGCTGTTTTTT. Full variable domain (rest looked up from reference TRBV19 and TRBJ2-2): DGGITQSPKYLFRKEGQNVTLSCEQNLNHDAMYWYRQDPGQGLRLIYYSQIVNDFQKGDIAEGYSVSREKKESFPLTVTSAQKNPTAFYLCAGRATGGTGELFFGEGSRLTVL.

In the case of this clonotype: A read error may explain this, as a much larger clone is one base away. The chain employs TRBV3-1 and TRBJ1-1; D is unclear. The CDR3 extends over 13 amino acids. Germline values: CDR1 LGHDT, CDR2 YNNKEL (reference sequence). V dropped 7 bases and J dropped 5 bases, with 14 bases sitting between them. This CDR3 reads CASNSSPGTEAFF. CDR3 bases: TGTGCCAGCAACTCATCTCCAGGAACTGAAGCTTTCTTT.